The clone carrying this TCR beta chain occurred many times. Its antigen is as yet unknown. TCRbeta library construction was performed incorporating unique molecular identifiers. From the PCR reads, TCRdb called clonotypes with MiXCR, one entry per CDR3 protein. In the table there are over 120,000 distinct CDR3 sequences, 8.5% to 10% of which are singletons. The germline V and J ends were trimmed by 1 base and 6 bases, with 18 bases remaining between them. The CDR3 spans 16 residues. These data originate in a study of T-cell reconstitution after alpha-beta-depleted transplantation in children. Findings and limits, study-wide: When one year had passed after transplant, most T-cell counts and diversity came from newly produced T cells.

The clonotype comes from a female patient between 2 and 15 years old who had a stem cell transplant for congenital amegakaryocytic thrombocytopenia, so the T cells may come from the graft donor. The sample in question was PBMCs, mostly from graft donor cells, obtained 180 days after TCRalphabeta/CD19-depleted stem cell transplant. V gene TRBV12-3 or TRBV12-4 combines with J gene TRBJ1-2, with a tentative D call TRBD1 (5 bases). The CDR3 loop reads CASSLDWTYSVNGYTF. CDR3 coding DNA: TGTGCCAGCAGTTTAGACTGGACATACTCGGTGAATGGCTACACCTTC.